This T cell receptor (beta chain) was recorded in a study of T cell responses to AZD1222 COVID-19 vaccine. Overall study: Analysis merged second doses at about 4 or about 12 weeks.

The study, taken as a whole, reports: Spike-specific TCR repertoires showed rising breadth and depth after two AZD1222 doses. Most donors were white British and more were female, and clonal diversity was possibly underestimated.

Concerning this clone: The antigen remains unidentified.

This CDR3 is 16 amino acids long. V lost 6 bases, J lost 3 bases, and 11 bases stayed unmatched. Profiling relied on immunoSEQ multiplex PCR, and the TCRdb table lists in-frame clones only, not all of them. Among 100,000 to 140,000 clones listed, approximately 88% were seen once. This clonotype originated in an adult in good health. The J gene is TRBJ2-7, the V gene TRBV23-1, with 10 bases aligning to TRBD1. TRBV23-1 is designated an ORF whose function remains uncertain. The source material was peripheral blood, sampled on day 0 of AZD1222 vaccination. The CDR3 DNA is TGCGCCAGCAGCCCTACTACCGGGACAGGGGACTACGAGCAGTACTTC. This translates into CASSPTTGTGDYEQYF.